What follows is one T cell receptor (beta chain) and its context. This sample is part of a study of cytomegalovirus exposure and HLA in healthy donors. Sequenced by immunoSEQ multiplex PCR; TCRdb stores in-frame clones only, minus some. Of 150,000 or so clones listed, 85% to 90% are singletons. The CDR3 contains 16 residues. Germline V lookup: CDR1 SQVTM, CDR2 ANQGSEA. V dropped 6 bases and J dropped 4; count of bases not matched to a gene: 12. The specimen was PBMCs. This TCR was recovered from a young woman in good health and CMV-seropositive. The rearrangement uses TRBV29-1 and TRBJ2-3; 11 bases are a match to TRBD2. In nucleotides, the CDR3 is TGCAGCGTGCTGAGGAGTAGCGGGAGGGCCCCAGATACGCAGTATTTT. Encoded protein: CSVLRSSGRAPDTQYF.